The clone carrying this T cell receptor (beta chain) was detected only a few times. Its target is not known. The V gene's germline CDR1 is MGHRA and CDR2 YSYEKL. The CDR3 totals 16 residues. Trimming removed 6 bases at V and 2 bases at J, with 20 bases between. TCRdb redid the calling of the reads with MiXCR, one entry per CDR3 protein. The table includes roughly 230,000 distinct CDR3 sequences, 22% detected once. This record belongs to a study of T cell repertoires in cytomegalovirus infection. Across the study: Public TCR beta signatures marked donors with CMV infection and the matching HLA.

Regarding the study as a whole: HLA-C-restricted CMV clonotypes gave the most frequent clonotype in two of eight donors. Cumulated frequencies of public TCR beta families served to identify carriers of CMV plus the relevant HLA.

This clonotype was sampled from a human donor in good health (CMV status not recorded). Some clones in this sample may be carry-over from other donors' samples. What was sequenced was CD8+ T cells from PBMCs. The chain joins TRBV4-1 to TRBJ2-7, with D perhaps matching TRBD2 (5 bases). The CDR3 bases are TGCGCCAGCAGTTCCGGACCTGGCGCGGGCACCTACGAGCAGTACTTC. Encoded protein: CASSSGPGAGTYEQYF.